This TCR beta chain was recorded in a study of blood T cell repertoires in COVID-19. This CDR3 is 16 amino acids long. The germline CDR1 and CDR2 sequences are MNHEY and SMNVEV (reference sequence). V was clipped by 9 bases and J by 2 bases, with 22 bases between them. Libraries were prepared by immunoSEQ multiplex PCR; TCRdb keeps only in-frame clonotypes and omits some of them. The data contain over 130,000 clones, more than 65% of them seen just once; the ten biggest clones take up approximately 3.8%. The chain recombines TRBV27 with TRBJ2-5; TRBD2 might be the D (6 bases). The receptor was isolated from a woman aged 55-70 years with acute or convalescent COVID-19. Sequenced input: peripheral blood. The CDR3 spells CASKKGTSGGQETQYF. CDR3 bases: TGTGCCAGTAAAAAAGGGACTTCTGGGGGACAAGAGACCCAGTACTTC.